This entry lists 12 T cell receptor beta chains sequenced from one sample in a study of post-analysis software for immune sequencing data. Study observations and caveats: A handful of TRBV segments appeared more often in patients than in controls, and TRBV5-6, TRBV5-1 and TRBV20-1 were among these.

The antigens for these receptors are not known. Sequencing libraries made from TCR beta cDNA carried unique molecular identifiers. TCRdb fed the PCR reads into MiXCR, producing one record per CDR3 protein. Of hundreds of thousands of distinct CDR3 sequences in the sample, 30% were seen once. Source material: blood. These receptors were collected from a girl aged 5 to 17 with multiple sclerosis.

A few counts support this clonotype. The chain has TRBV7-9 and TRBJ1-2; D is ambiguous. Germline CDR1 is SEHNR and CDR2 is FQNEAQ (reference sequence). V dropped 1 base and J dropped 5 bases, with 14 bases sitting between them. The CDR3 loop spans 15 amino acids. The CDR3: CASSLDAGYNYGYTF. CDR3 nucleotide sequence: TGTGCCAGCAGCTTAGATGCAGGTTACAATTATGGCTACACCTTC.

In this sample, this clonotype turned up many times. The rearrangement uses TRBV7-2 and TRBJ2-5, with a tentative D call TRBD1 (5 bases). Germline lookup yields CDR1 SGHTA and CDR2 FQGNSA. The CDR3 length is 14 residues. Trimming cost V 5 bases and J 4 bases, with 14 bases left between them. DNA for the CDR3: TGTGCCAGCAGCACCAGGGCCACGGGAGAGACCCAGTACTTC. Amino acid sequence: CASSTRATGETQYF. Full variable domain (rest looked up from reference TRBV7-2 and TRBJ2-5): GAGVSQSPSNKVTEKGKDVELRCDPISGHTALYWYRQSLGQGLEFLIYFQGNSAPDKSGLPSDRFSAERTGGSVSTLTIQRTQQEDSAVYLCASSTRATGETQYFGPGTRLLVL.

This chain joins TRBV20-1 and TRBJ2-3; weak D call: TRBD2 (7 bases). Germline V gene lookup returns CDR1 DFQATT and CDR2 SNEGSKA (reference sequence). This CDR3 has 14 amino acids. The germline V and J ends were trimmed by 8 bases and 3 bases, with 18 bases remaining between them. CDR3 DNA: TGCAGTAAGACCGGGGGGCGCGGAACAGATACGCAGTATTTT. Translating it yields CSKTGGRGTDTQYF.

The DNA of the CDR3 is TGTGCCACCCCAGGGGTATTAGGGAATGAGCAGTTCTTC. Translating it yields CATPGVLGNEQFF. This chain uses TRBV25-1 with TRBJ2-1; TRBD1 is a possible D gene (6 bases). Germline CDR1 is MGHDK and CDR2 is SYGVNS. V was shortened by 10 bases and J by 7 bases, with 17 bases between the two germline ends. This CDR3 contains 13 residues.

The rearrangement uses TRBV20-1 and TRBJ2-7; the D is unclear. Germline lookup yields CDR1 DFQATT and CDR2 SNEGSKA (reference sequence). Trimming pared 6 bases from V and 0 bases from J, leaving 12 bases between. The CDR3 spans 13 residues. The CDR3 reads CSAPGVSSYEQYF. In nucleotides, the CDR3 is TGCAGTGCCCCGGGCGTGAGCTCCTACGAGCAGTACTTC.

The CDR3 here is CASRWRLDADTQYF. The CDR3 nucleotides read TGTGCCAGCAGGTGGCGGTTGGACGCGGATACGCAGTATTTT. The chain recombines TRBV12-3 or TRBV12-4 with TRBJ2-3; D is ambiguous. CDR3 length: 14 amino acids. Trimming took 6 bases from V and 6 from J, leaving 16 bases between them.

This clonotype has a handful of counts. The rearrangement joins TRBV28 to TRBJ1-1, with a tentative D call TRBD1 (5 bases). V lost 3 bases and J lost 1, with 9 bases in between. The germline V gene encodes CDR1 MDHEN and CDR2 SYDVKM. This CDR3 is built from 14 residues. CDR3 in amino acids: CASSFWGQNTEAFF. In DNA, the CDR3 is TGTGCCAGCAGTTTTTGGGGCCAGAACACTGAAGCTTTCTTT.

The J gene is TRBJ2-7, the V gene TRBV28, with D perhaps given as TRBD1 or TRBD2 (6 bases each). Trimming stripped 9 bases from V and 7 bases from J, with 19 bases between. This CDR3 is 13 amino acids long. Germline V gene lookup returns CDR1 MDHEN and CDR2 SYDVKM. The CDR3 is CASDGGGGDEQYF. The CDR3, as DNA: TGTGCCAGTGACGGTGGAGGGGGTGATGAGCAGTACTTC.

This clonotype has just a few counts. The rearrangement links TRBV20-1 to TRBJ2-1, with TRBD2 identical over 9 bases. V lost 7 bases to trimming and J lost 0 bases; unmatched junction nucleotides: 7. CDR3 size: 15 residues. Looked up from germline, CDR1 is DFQATT and CDR2 is SNEGSKA (reference sequence). CDR3 amino acids: CSGKRGASSYNEQFF. CDR3 coding DNA: TGCAGTGGCAAGCGGGGGGCCAGCTCCTACAATGAGCAGTTCTTC.

The chain joins TRBV7-2 to TRBJ1-2; 7 bases match TRBD1. The CDR3 consists of 16 residues. After removal of 1 base from V and 1 base from J, the junction contained 6 bases not matched to a gene. Germline CDR1 is SGHTA and CDR2 is FQGNSA. The CDR3 here is CASSLGPQGGNYGYTF. CDR3 nucleotides: TGTGCCAGCAGCTTAGGTCCCCAGGGGGGTAACTATGGCTACACCTTC.

This clonotype was seen many times. The chain is built from TRBV29-1 and TRBJ2-7; 10 bases are a match to TRBD1. Germline V gene lookup returns CDR1 SQVTM and CDR2 ANQGSEA. This CDR3 comprises 14 residues. V lost 7 bases to trimming and J lost 3 bases; unmatched junction nucleotides: 9. CDR3 sequence: CSAQGQGFDYEQYF. CDR3 bases: TGCAGCGCCCAGGGACAGGGGTTCGACTACGAGCAGTACTTC.

The CDR3 sequence: CSASQGTNQPQHF. The CDR3 DNA reads as TGCAGTGCTAGCCAGGGGACGAATCAGCCCCAGCATTTT. The V gene is TRBV20-1, the J gene TRBJ1-5; TRBD1 is a possible D gene (6 bases). CDR1 and CDR2 from the germline V gene are DFQATT and SNEGSKA (reference sequence). Trimming stripped 3 bases from V and 4 bases from J, with 10 bases between. The CDR3 contains 13 residues.